This T cell receptor (beta chain) is drawn from a study of CD8+CD57+ T cells in acquired aplastic anemia. Study context: Roughly 3 ug was the average amount of DNA from sorted CD4+ and CD8+ cells. Reads per healthy sample averaged about 10 million (CD4+) and fewer than 13 million (CD8+).

With V trimmed by 3 bases and J by 7 bases, 7 bases remained unmatched. The CDR3 runs to 16 residues. Germline V lookup: CDR1 LNHDA, CDR2 SQIVND (reference sequence). Regarding this clonotype: The antigen is undetermined.

Profiles of TCR beta VDJ and CDR3 were generated from a genomic DNA template. MiXCR, run by TCRdb on the reads, gives a single entry per CDR3 protein. Of about 48,000 distinct CDR3 sequences in the sample, about 78% were seen once. The study's findings and limits: Patient and control CD8+ Simpson's diversity was not significantly different.

This sequence joins TRBV19 and TRBJ1-5, with 12 bases matching TRBD1. The receptor was derived from a human donor in good health, serving as a control. Sequences were obtained from sorted CD4+, CD8+, or CD8+CD57+ T cells (not recorded which) from PBMCs. The chain's CDR3 is CASSIPGQGAKQPQHF. Here the CDR3 DNA reads TGTGCCAGTAGTATTCCGGGACAGGGGGCTAAACAGCCCCAGCATTTT.